Listed here is a single T cell receptor beta chain. This CDR3 spans 13 amino acids. CDR1 and CDR2 from the germline V gene are SGDLS and YYNGEE. V lost 0 bases and J lost 12, with 13 bases in between. These data are taken from a study of control samples from healthy donors and cancer patients. The protocol was immunoSEQ multiplex PCR, while the TCRdb copy is restricted to in-frame clones and leaves out a portion. The sample lists about 120,000 clones, over 80% occurring once. The V call is TRBV9, the J call TRBJ2-1, with D perhaps TRBD2 (6 bases). Material: PBMCs. The clonotype comes from a man at least 80 years old with head and neck cancer. In DNA form, the CDR3 reads TGTGCCAGCAGCGTAGGAGAGGAGGGTTTGCAGTTCTTC. This encodes CASSVGEEGLQFF.